The 13 T cell receptor beta chains in this list originate from one sample, sequenced in a study of cytomegalovirus exposure and HLA in healthy donors. Primers: 60 Vbeta forward and 13 Jbeta reverse. Sequenced by immunoSEQ multiplex PCR; TCRdb stores in-frame clones only, minus some. The sample consists of 110,000 to 150,000 clones, around 72% of them appearing once. The sequenced sample was PBMCs. The receptors were gathered from a man aged 35 to 55 in good health and CMV-seronegative.

The chain joins TRBV13 to TRBJ2-1; 8 nucleotides agree with TRBD2. Trimming cost V 5 bases and J 4 bases; bases outside gene matches: 16. Germline V gives CDR1 PRHDT, CDR2 FYEKMQ (reference sequence). The CDR3 consists of 18 residues. CDR3 nucleotide sequence: TGTGCCAGCAGCAATCATGGTATCCTGCGGGGGGTTTACAATGAGCAGTTCTTC. Translating gives CASSNHGILRGVYNEQFF.

The rearrangement uses TRBV11-3 and TRBJ2-3; 7 nucleotides agree with TRBD1. Trimming removed 1 base from V and 6 bases from J; junction bases left unmatched: 4. Per germline, CDR1 SGHNT and CDR2 YENEEA. The CDR3 loop spans 14 amino acids. CDR3 DNA sequence: TGTGCCAGCAGCTTAGGACAACAGGGGGATACGCAGTATTTT. It codes for CASSLGQQGDTQYF.

This chain connects TRBV6-1 to TRBJ1-5; the D is unclear. Trimming stripped 6 bases from V and 0 bases from J, with 6 bases between. The CDR3 consists of 13 residues. CDR1 and CDR2 from the germline V gene are MNHNS and SASEGT. The CDR3 is CASSVYSNQPQHF. CDR3 nucleotides: TGTGCCAGCAGCGTATATAGCAATCAGCCCCAGCATTTT.

The gene calls are TRBV28 and TRBJ1-3; D gene unclear. This CDR3 is built from 11 residues. The germline CDR1 and CDR2 sequences are MDHEN and SYDVKM. V gave up 7 bases and J gave up 5 bases, with 6 bases separating them. CDR3 sequence (DNA): TGTGCCAGCAACAGAAGAAACACCATATATTTT. Translated: CASNRRNTIYF.

The chain has TRBV11-2 and TRBJ2-7; D may be TRBD1 (6 bases). From germline, CDR1 is SGHAT and CDR2 FQNNGV. V dropped 1 base and J dropped 3 bases, with 13 bases sitting between them. CDR3 size: 15 residues. CDR3 amino acids: CASSLGQGSIYEQYF. The DNA for the CDR3 is TGTGCCAGCAGCTTAGGCCAGGGGAGTATCTACGAGCAGTACTTC.

A note on this clone: Relative to the germline gene, one junction end is altered; a read error may explain this. This specimen includes other DNA sequences encoding the same CDR3. J is TRBJ1-2 and V is TRBV6-5; 9 bases line up with TRBD1. This CDR3 has 16 amino acids. CDR1 and CDR2 (germline): MNHEY, SVGAGI. The CDR3 bases are TGCGCCAGCAGTTATTACTTCGGACAGGGGAACTATGGCTACACCTTC. It yields the protein CASSYYFGQGNYGYTF.

This chain links TRBV5-1 with TRBJ1-3; D is possibly TRBD1 (6 bases). With 4 bases removed from V and 0 bases from J, the gap between germline ends came to 14 bases. Germline CDR1 reads SGHRS; CDR2 reads YFSETQ. The CDR3 is made up of 16 amino acids. The CDR3 DNA reads TGCGCCAGCAGCCCCCGGACAGATTACTCTGGAAACACCATATATTTT. It yields the protein CASSPRTDYSGNTIYF.

The chain joins TRBV19 to TRBJ2-7; 9 bases fit TRBD2. CDR3 length: 15 residues. V was clipped by 4 bases and J by 4 bases; unmatched bases: 8. The germline V gene encodes CDR1 LNHDA and CDR2 SQIVND (reference sequence). CDR3 amino acids: CASSTRLSGGYEQYF. The CDR3 nucleotides read TGTGCCAGTAGTACCCGACTCAGCGGGGGGTACGAGCAGTACTTC.

The chain links TRBV30 to TRBJ2-7; 14 bases agree with TRBD2. The CDR3 has 14 amino acids. V lost 3 bases to trimming and J lost 4 bases; unmatched junction nucleotides: 2. Germline V gene sequence: CDR1 GTSNPN, CDR2 SVGIG (reference sequence). Here the CDR3 DNA reads TGTGCCTGGAGCAGACTAGCGGGAGGGTACGAGCAGTACTTC. This sequence encodes CAWSRLAGGYEQYF.

In its sample, this clone was seen once. CDR3 coding DNA: TGTGCCATCAGTGAGTCCGGTTTAGCGGGGGGGCGGATAAACGAGCAGTACTTC. Encoded protein: CAISESGLAGGRINEQYF. V and J are TRBV10-3 and TRBJ2-7; 11 nucleotides match TRBD2. Looked up from germline, CDR1 is ENHRY and CDR2 is SYGVKD. This CDR3 is built from 18 residues. The J segment lost 5 bases and the V segment lost 0 bases, leaving 12 bases of the junction unmatched.

This clone was seen a single time. The chain employs TRBV5-1 and TRBJ2-7, with 8 bases aligning to TRBD2. Germline CDR1 reads SGHRS; CDR2 reads YFSETQ. V shed 7 bases, J shed 5 bases, and the junction held 11 bases outside the gene matches. The CDR3 is 14 amino acids. CDR3 region: CASAPRAGGDEQYF. DNA of the CDR3: TGCGCCAGCGCACCCAGGGCGGGGGGAGACGAGCAGTACTTC.

The chain carries TRBV10-2 and TRBJ1-5; D possibly corresponds to TRBD1 (5 bases). The CDR3 is made up of 14 amino acids. V lost 6 bases to trimming and J lost 7 bases, with 16 bases between them. Germline loops: CDR1 WSHSY, CDR2 SAAADI. The CDR3 coding sequence is TGCGCCAGCAGCCGCCCCGGGGGAGGACAGCCCCAGCATTTT. This sequence encodes CASSRPGGGQPQHF.

The chain joins TRBV6-5 to TRBJ1-4; D may be TRBD1 (6 bases). The germline CDR1 and CDR2 sequences are MNHEY and SVGAGI. The CDR3 sequence is 14 residues long. The ends were cut back, 6 bases at V and 8 bases at J, with 16 bases in the middle. CDR3 sequence: CASSTGFPIEKLFF. For the CDR3, the DNA is TGTGCCAGCAGCACAGGGTTTCCAATCGAAAAACTGTTTTTT.